This T cell receptor (beta chain) stems from a study of CXCR3-negative and CXCR3-positive naive CD8 T cells (dated by TCRdb to about 2019). For the study in its entirety: In total, 120 million to 150 million TRB reads were obtained, which works out to roughly 1.5 +/- 0.3 million reads per library. Diversity and physicochemical repertoire analyses covered roughly ten donors pooled from two independent experiments. Naive subsets from about five donors and memory cells from 3 donors were included in the TRBV-TRBJ cluster analysis. Beyond this particular receptor, the publication reports: Freshly isolated PBMCs were used for most assays because CXCR3 expression went down partially after cryopreservation. Comparably high repertoire diversity was found in both naive subsets, whereas much lower repertoire diversity was found in memory CD8+ T cells. Within the same donor, TRBV-TRBJ usage looked similar between naive CXCR3-negative and CXCR3-positive cells, but memory cells had distinct patterns. Surface CD5, linked to self-reactivity in mice, was comparable between naive subsets; TCR interaction strength was therefore also inferred from TRB CDR3 physicochemical properties.

The CDR3 numbers 14 residues from cysteine through phenylalanine. The DNA is unrecorded. Each CD8+ T cell subset was flow-sorted in triplicate, with some 300,000 cells per subset placed directly into RLT lysis buffer. Using standard density gradient centrifugation, peripheral blood mononuclear cells were isolated from buffy coats. An RNeasy Mini Kit was used to extract total RNA from the sorted cells. Of note for this clonotype: Its antigen is still unknown.

Instrument on record: NextSeq 550. The Human TCR Profiling Kit (MiLaboratory) was used to make UMI-labeled 5' RACE TRB cDNA libraries. The full amount of extracted RNA was used for cDNA synthesis, and the full amount of resulting cDNA was used for PCR amplification. Libraries were prepared in parallel using an identical number of PCR cycles. From the authors' description of their analysis: With a minimum of two reads required per UMI, MIGEC and MiXCR pulled out about 50,000 +/- 10,000 unique UMI-labeled TRB cDNA molecules from each library. On average, roughly 40,000 +/- 10,000 functional in-frame TRB CDR3 nucleotide clonotypes lacking stop codons were found per library. After downsampling to 5000 UMI-labeled TRB molecules per sample, diversity metrics such as normalized Shannon-Wiener and Chao1 were calculated in VDJtools. VDJtools was used to calculate clonotype-size-weighted physicochemical properties of the central five CDR3 residues, namely interaction energy, strength, volume and Kidera factor 4. The reads, reprocessed by TCRdb, yield one row per CDR3 protein sequence and no DNA. What appears here as the V and J calls and clone size reflects TCRdb's work, not the paper's. This sample's clone table shows roughly 50,000 distinct CDR3 sequences. Around a fifth of the sample comes from the top ten.

The sample consisted of memory CD8+ T cells from blood. The cell subset or site label here, explained by the study, means: conventional CD8+ memory T cells (TMEM), sorted as controls. The origin of this receptor is a human donor in good health. Some clones in this sample may be carry-over from other donors' samples. The chain couples TRBV12-3 or TRBV12-4 to TRBJ1-2; TCRdb's assignment of TRBD1 cannot be checked, as there is no DNA. CDR3 loop: CASSLFPLKDGYTF.